The 8 T cell receptor beta chains below come from one sample, sequenced in a study of blood T cell repertoires in COVID-19. Some clones are missing from TCRdb's copy, which holds only in-frame ones; the method was immunoSEQ multiplex PCR. The table includes about 200,000 clones, around nine tenths detected once. The sample comprised peripheral blood. Every receptor here comes from a man aged 55 to 70 with COVID-19, enrolled during active disease.

A single count supports this clone. The chain couples TRBV7-8 to TRBJ2-3, with a weak D call TRBD2 (6 bases). CDR1 and CDR2 (germline): SGHVS, FQNEAQ. The CDR3 length is 14 residues. Trimming took off 5 bases at V and 4 bases at J, with 13 bases between the two ends. CDR3 sequence: CASSELGGSDTQYF. CDR3 in DNA: TGTGCCAGCAGCGAATTGGGGGGATCAGATACGCAGTATTTT.

This clone was counted a single time. The V gene is TRBV7-2, the J gene TRBJ2-2; TRBD2 might be the D (7 bases). Per the germline V gene, CDR1 is SGHTA and CDR2 is FQGNSA. V was cut by 4 bases and J by 6 bases, with 18 bases left in between. The CDR3 is 16 residues long. CDR3 residues: CASSSGGGSRSGELFF. The CDR3 nucleotides are TGTGCCAGCAGCTCTGGGGGCGGGAGCAGGTCCGGGGAGCTGTTTTTT.

The chain joins TRBV9 to TRBJ2-7; D is perhaps TRBD1 (5 bases). In germline, CDR1 is SGDLS, CDR2 YYNGEE. Trimming removed 7 bases from V and 6 bases from J, with 14 bases in between. CDR3 length: 12 residues. CDR3 in DNA: TGTGCCAGCCGGGCCTTTAGGGGCGAGCAGTACTTC. Encoded protein: CASRAFRGEQYF.

This clone was seen more than once but under ten times. V and J are TRBV5-5 and TRBJ2-5; D gene ambiguous. Trimming removed 0 bases at V and 5 bases at J, with 8 bases between. Germline V gives CDR1 SGHKS, CDR2 YYEKEE (reference sequence). The CDR3 is 13 residues long. CDR3 region: CASSLAVEETQYF. DNA of the CDR3: TGTGCCAGCAGCTTGGCCGTAGAGGAGACCCAGTACTTC.

V is TRBV29-1 and J is TRBJ2-1; 7 bases fit TRBD1. Losses at the gene ends were 6 bases for V and 6 bases for J; bases not matched to a gene: 5. This CDR3 contains 12 residues. Per germline, CDR1 SQVTM and CDR2 ANQGSEA. In DNA form, the CDR3 reads TGCAGCGTGGGAAACAGGGGCAATGAGCAGTTCTTC. Translated, it gives CSVGNRGNEQFF.

The V gene is TRBV28, the J gene TRBJ2-7, with D unresolved. CDR1 MDHEN and CDR2 SYDVKM come from the germline V gene. V was clipped by 2 bases and J by 2 bases, with 22 bases between them. CDR3 length: 18 residues. CDR3 DNA: TGTGCCAGCAGTTTACCCCCGGGTGCCAGACCAGCCACCTACGAGCAGTACTTC. Protein sequence: CASSLPPGARPATYEQYF.

This clone was counted a single time. The V and J genes are TRBV25-1 and TRBJ1-2, with 7 bases identical to TRBD1. V shed 4 bases, J shed 12 bases, and the junction held 11 bases outside the gene matches. Germline CDR1 and CDR2: MGHDK and SYGVNS. The CDR3 has 13 residues. The CDR3 nucleotides read TGTGCCAGCAGTGCCGGACAGGACCTGAGCCACACCTTC. Its translation is CASSAGQDLSHTF.

This chain joins TRBV11-1 and TRBJ2-7, with 8 bases fitting TRBD1. Germline CDR1 reads SGHAT; CDR2 reads FQDESV (reference sequence). V shed 5 bases, J shed 2 bases, and the junction held 2 bases outside the gene matches. CDR3 length equals 13 residues. The CDR3 is CASSRTGTYEQYF. The CDR3 DNA follows: TGTGCCAGCAGCAGGACAGGGACCTACGAGCAGTACTTC.